The rows below give T cell receptor beta chains drawn from one sample of a study of blood T cell repertoires in COVID-19. This table comes from immunoSEQ multiplex PCR, and its TCRdb copy is limited to in-frame clones, with some not included. The sample includes approximately 220,000 clones, around 85% seen only once; the top ten take 3.8%. The material sequenced was PBMCs or T cells enriched from blood (not recorded which). The receptors stem from a woman between 40 and 50 years old with acute COVID-19. Both conserved end residues are part of each CDR3. The order of the fields is V gene, clone size, D gene, J gene, CDR3 DNA, CDR3 protein. D genes are given only for firm matches. Expanded clones get a size class; other rows say once, few or many, or leave the size out.

>TRBV12-5|NA|NA|TRBJ2-3
TGTGCTAGTGGTCCTAAGATAAGCACAGATACGCAGTATTTT
CASGPKISTDTQYF
>TRBV7-2|NA|TRBD1|TRBJ2-5
TGTGCCAGCAGCCCGGGACAGGCCGGCCAAGAGACCCAGTACTTC
CASSPGQAGQETQYF
>TRBV6-1|NA|TRBD2|TRBJ2-5
TGTGCCAGCAGTGAAGTAAGCGGGACTGTCCAAGAGACCCAGTACTTC
CASSEVSGTVQETQYF
>TRBV4-2|NA|TRBD2|TRBJ2-5
TGTGCCAGCAGCCAAGAACTAGCACTCGGGGGGGAGACCCAGTACTTC
CASSQELALGGETQYF
>TRBV3-1/TRBV3-2|once|NA|TRBJ1-2
TGTGCCAGCAGCGTTGACAGCCCCTATGGCTACACCTTC
CASSVDSPYGYTF
>TRBV28|NA|NA|TRBJ1-1
TGTGCCAGCAGCCCCCCACAGGGTAGGGTCGGTGAAGCTTTCTTT
CASSPPQGRVGEAFF
>TRBV3-1/TRBV3-2|NA|TRBD2|TRBJ2-1
TGTGCCAGCAGACGGACTAGCGGGGGCAATGAGCAGTTCTTC
CASRRTSGGNEQFF
>TRBV13|NA|NA|TRBJ2-1
TGTGCCAGCAGCTTAGTAATCGACAGCTCCTACAATGAGCAGTTCTTC
CASSLVIDSSYNEQFF
>TRBV6-2/TRBV6-3|NA|NA|TRBJ1-2
TGTGCCAGCAGTTACTACAGTAACTATGGCTACACCTTC
CASSYYSNYGYTF
>TRBV5-1|NA|NA|TRBJ2-3
TGCGCCAGCAGCTTCGAGGGGCTGGGGGGGCCAGATACGCAGTATTTT
CASSFEGLGGPDTQYF
>TRBV7-2|NA|NA|TRBJ2-6
TGTGCCAGCATGCCCAGCTCTGGGGCCAACGTCCTGACTTTC
CASMPSSGANVLTF
>TRBV5-1|NA|TRBD2|TRBJ2-1
TGCGCCAGCAGCTTGGCCGGCCGGGGAGGGAACAATGAGCAGTTCTTC
CASSLAGRGGNNEQFF
>TRBV28|few|NA|TRBJ1-2
TGTGCCAGCTCGGGGGGTCCGGGCTACACCTTC
CASSGGPGYTF
>TRBV19|NA|NA|TRBJ2-7
TGTGCCAGTTCAACAGTGACGAACTACGAGCAGTACTTC
CASSTVTNYEQYF
>TRBV7-3|NA|NA|TRBJ1-6
TGTGCCAGCAGCCGGCGGGATAATTCACCCCTCCACTTT
CASSRRDNSPLHF
>TRBV4-3|NA|NA|TRBJ2-7
TGCGCCAGCAGCCAAGATAAATGGGGCGCAGACGAGCAGTACTTC
CASSQDKWGADEQYF
>TRBV9|NA|TRBD2|TRBJ2-1
TGTGCCAGCAGCGGAGGGACTAGGTTCGGGGGGCAGTTCTTC
CASSGGTRFGGQFF
>TRBV7-8|NA|NA|TRBJ1-5
TGTGCCAGCAGCTACGGGACTCAAGTACCTCAGCCCCAGCATTTT
CASSYGTQVPQPQHF
>TRBV4-3|NA|TRBD1|TRBJ2-7
TGCGCCAGCAGCCAAGTCGAAACCGGGACAGGGACGGCCAAGCAGTACTTC
CASSQVETGTGTAKQYF
>TRBV14|NA|TRBD1|TRBJ1-5
TGTGCCAGCAGCCAGGACAGGGGAGGACCCCAGCATTTT
CASSQDRGGPQHF
>TRBV24-1|NA|TRBD2|TRBJ2-7
TGTGCCACCAGTGAAGCCGGGACTAGCGGGAATTACGAGCAGTACTTC
CATSEAGTSGNYEQYF
>TRBV30|NA|TRBD1|TRBJ1-3
TGTGCCTGGAACAGGGGCTCTGGAAACACCATATATTTT
CAWNRGSGNTIYF
>TRBV3-1/TRBV3-2|NA|TRBD2|TRBJ2-3
TGTGCCAGCAGCCAAGGGGGACTAGCTCAGTATTTT
CASSQGGLAQYF
>TRBV18|NA|NA|TRBJ1-1
TGTGCCAGCTCACCCGACGAGGCAACCACTGAAGCTTTCTTT
CASSPDEATTEAFF
>TRBV7-9|NA|TRBD1|TRBJ1-2
TGTGCCAGCAGCCCTAGGACAGGGGACGGCTACACCTTC
CASSPRTGDGYTF
>TRBV27|NA|NA|TRBJ1-2
TGTGCCAGCAGTCAGAGTCAGGGCGATAGTTATGGCTACACCTTC
CASSQSQGDSYGYTF
>TRBV28|NA|NA|TRBJ1-5
TGTGCCAGCAGTTTCGGACAGATAAATCAGCCCCAGCATTTT
CASSFGQINQPQHF
>TRBV5-1|NA|NA|TRBJ2-1
TGCGCCAGCAGCTCCGGAGGGGCCTACTCCTACAATGAGCAGTTCTTC
CASSSGGAYSYNEQFF
>TRBV5-4|NA|NA|TRBJ2-1
TGTGCCAGCAGCTTAAGGGAGTACAATGAGCAGTTCTTC
CASSLREYNEQFF
>TRBV19|NA|TRBD2|TRBJ2-1
TGTGCCAGTAGTATAGCGGCCCACAGCGGGAGTTACAATGAGCAGTTCTTC
CASSIAAHSGSYNEQFF
>TRBV4-1|NA|NA|TRBJ2-1
TGCGCCAGCAGCTTATCCGGGACTGCCGCCTACAATGAGCAGTTCTTC
CASSLSGTAAYNEQFF
>TRBV13|NA|TRBD2|TRBJ2-3
TGTGCCAGCAGTCGCCCTAGCGGGAGGAGCACAGATACGCAGTATTTT
CASSRPSGRSTDTQYF
>TRBV10-3|NA|NA|TRBJ1-5
TGTGCCATCAGTAAACAGGACAATCAGCCCCAGCATTTT
CAISKQDNQPQHF
>TRBV24-1|NA|NA|TRBJ2-5
TGTGCCACCAGTGACCTAGGGACCCAGTACTTC
CATSDLGTQYF
>TRBV6-2/TRBV6-3|once|TRBD1|TRBJ1-1
TGTGCCAGCAGTTACTCAGGACAGGGGGCTGAAGCTTTCTTT
CASSYSGQGAEAFF
>TRBV27|NA|TRBD1|TRBJ1-2
TGTGCCAGCAGTTCGGACAGGGAGTATGGCTACACCTTC
CASSSDREYGYTF
>TRBV6-4|NA|NA|TRBJ2-3
TGTGCCAGCATACCCCGAGATACTAGCACAGATACGCAGTATTTT
CASIPRDTSTDTQYF
>TRBV2|NA|TRBD1|TRBJ1-2
TGTGCCAGCAGTGGACCGACAGGGGGTCGAGGCTACACCTTC
CASSGPTGGRGYTF
>TRBV18|once|NA|TRBJ2-1
TGTGCCAGCTCACCAGGGCTAGCGAACAATGAGCAGTTCTTC
CASSPGLANNEQFF
>TRBV9|NA|TRBD2|TRBJ2-3
TGTGCCAGCAGCTCCCGGGGGACTAGGGCCACAGATACGCAGTATTTT
CASSSRGTRATDTQYF
>TRBV15|NA|NA|TRBJ1-1
TGTGCCACCAGCCACTCTGACAGGAACACTGAAGCTTTCTTT
CATSHSDRNTEAFF
>TRBV27|NA|TRBD2|TRBJ2-7
TGTGCCAGCAGTTATCGGGGACTAAACTCCTACGAGCAGTACTTC
CASSYRGLNSYEQYF
>TRBV11-1|NA|TRBD2|TRBJ2-2
TGTGCCAGCAGTTCAAGACTAGCGGGAGCAACCGGGGAGCTGTTTTTT
CASSSRLAGATGELFF
>TRBV27|NA|NA|TRBJ1-5
TGTGCCAGCAGTTTATCGGCAACAGGTCAGCCCCAGCATTTT
CASSLSATGQPQHF
>TRBV19|NA|TRBD1|TRBJ1-4
TGTGCCAGTAGTGACTCCCGGGACAGGGGGTACGAAAAACTGTTTTTT
CASSDSRDRGYEKLFF
>TRBV19|NA|TRBD1|TRBJ1-1
TGTGCCACCGCAACAGGGGGTTGGACTGAAGCTTTCTTT
CATATGGWTEAFF
>TRBV4-1|NA|NA|TRBJ2-7
TGCGCCAGCAGCCAACCATCTGTCGGCGAGCAGTACTTC
CASSQPSVGEQYF
>TRBV3-1/TRBV3-2|NA|TRBD1|TRBJ2-1
TGTGCCAGCAGCTATGGGACAGCCTATGGGGATGAGCAGTTCTTC
CASSYGTAYGDEQFF
>TRBV19|NA|NA|TRBJ1-5
TGTGCCAGTAGTATTGAGGGGGTCTTCAGTGTTAATCAGCCCCAGCATTTT
CASSIEGVFSVNQPQHF